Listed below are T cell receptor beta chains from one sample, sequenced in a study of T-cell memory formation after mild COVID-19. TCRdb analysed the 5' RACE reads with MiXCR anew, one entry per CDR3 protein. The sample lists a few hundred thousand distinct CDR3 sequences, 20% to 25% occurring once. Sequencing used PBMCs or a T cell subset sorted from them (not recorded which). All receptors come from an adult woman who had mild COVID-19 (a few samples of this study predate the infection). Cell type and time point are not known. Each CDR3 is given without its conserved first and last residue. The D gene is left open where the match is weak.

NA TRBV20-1 SARDEYVTFDTQY
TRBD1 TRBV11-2 ASSWGTGQTHGYT
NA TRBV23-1 ASTPRYEQY
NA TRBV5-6 ASSFTSSNEQF
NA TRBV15 ATSRVRGTDTQY
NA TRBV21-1 ASSKDGGFEKLF
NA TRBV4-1 ASSQVGTLGNSYEQY
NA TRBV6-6 ASSYPGYEQY
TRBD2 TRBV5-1 ASDGGGAPETQY
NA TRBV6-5 ASSSGPGFGGTQY
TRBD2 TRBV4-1 ASSPNLAGAYNEQF
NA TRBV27 ASSSHVFTDTQY
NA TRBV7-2 ASNPKVGYNEQF
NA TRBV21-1 ASSSPGLAKSYEQY
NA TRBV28 ASTEDGQETQY
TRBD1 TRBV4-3 ASSQWQGADTGELF
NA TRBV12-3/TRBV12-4 ASSLAARGGAF
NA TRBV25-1 ASSAYRGAYGYT
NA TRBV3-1 ASSPTGSDGYT
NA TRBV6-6 ASSTPRGSGYNEQF
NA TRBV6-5 ASSPLTGPNTEAF
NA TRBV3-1 ASSQVGQPQH
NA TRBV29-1 SAIVQGRNQPQH
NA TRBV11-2 ASSLTSWETQY
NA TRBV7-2 ASSLGRGEGAYDIQY
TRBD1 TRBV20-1 SALGQGQRGIQY
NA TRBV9 ASSVWATAGEQY
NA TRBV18 ASSPPWGGHTDTQY
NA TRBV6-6 ASSYSTLGSYEQY
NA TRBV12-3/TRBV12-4 ASSLPPDYEQY
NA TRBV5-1 ASSKAAGESPVEQY
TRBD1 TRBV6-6 ASRPGGADTEAF
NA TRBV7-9 ASTLGGANEQY
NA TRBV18 ASSQTKQAYASYEQY
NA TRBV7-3 ASSLTPRETQY
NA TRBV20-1 SAGPQGRAYNEQF
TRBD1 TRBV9 ASSAQPRGRGDRAKNIQY
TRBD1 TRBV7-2 ASSTSTGDWAPLH
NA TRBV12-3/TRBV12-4 ASSLGAPRGNQPQH
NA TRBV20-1 SAREGTAGTDTQY
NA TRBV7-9 ASSLDGDQTEAF
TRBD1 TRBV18 ASSPFFGGQVNEQF
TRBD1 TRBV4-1 ASSQGQGSPDTQY
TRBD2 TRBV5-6 ASSFWTSGGFEQF
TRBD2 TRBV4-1 ASSQVTGTSGGGSYEQY
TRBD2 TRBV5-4 ASSAGTSGGGYEQY
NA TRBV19 ASSVYGLYT
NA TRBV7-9 ASSSGLDEAF
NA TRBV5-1 ASSLERPETQY
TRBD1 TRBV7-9 ASSSITGGQVRETQY
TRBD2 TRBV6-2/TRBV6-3 ASTELAGGQNEQF
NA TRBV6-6 ASQYNQQGLQPQH
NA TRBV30 ARRDTGYT
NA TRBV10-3 AIKKVTSSYEQY
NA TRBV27 ASSLFPLREGDGYT
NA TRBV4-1 ASSPSTESYGYT
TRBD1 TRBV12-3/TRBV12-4 ASSPRQGTAF
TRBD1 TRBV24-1 ATSDARDRGNQPQH